This T cell receptor beta chain appears in the sequencing data of a study of cytomegalovirus exposure and HLA in healthy donors. PCR was performed using 60 Vbeta and 13 Jbeta primers. Here immunoSEQ multiplex PCR was the method, and the copy in TCRdb shows in-frame clones only, minus some. The sample carries around 110,000 clones, 9% to 10% recorded once. The CDR3 is 17 residues long. The trim removed 3 bases at V and 3 bases at J, leaving 5 bases unmatched. Germline loops: CDR1 WSHSY, CDR2 SAAADI. The TCR sequence derives from a man younger than 45 in good health and CMV-seronegative. Sequenced material: PBMCs. The chain recombines TRBV10-2 with TRBJ2-4; TRBD2 agrees at 13 bases. This CDR3 reads CASSELAGGPVKNIQYF. DNA of the CDR3: TGCGCCAGCAGTGAACTAGCGGGGGGGCCGGTCAAAAACATTCAGTACTTC.